This TCR beta chain was captured in a study of blood T cells in healthy people across ages. Points from the study as a whole: Researchers deemed the diversity estimates from one million T cells underestimates. More naive CD4+ cells and higher diversity were found in long-lived than in aged donors.

Concerning this clonotype: Its antigen is undetermined.

Combining a sample-barcoded 5' primer with a J-beta primer mix, a second PCR ran for roughly 7 to 12 cycles. Each CDR3 protein is one row after TCRdb ran MiXCR on the 5' RACE reads. Of more than 1 million distinct CDR3 sequences in the sample, roughly 45% were seen once. With 5 bases removed from V and 9 bases from J, the gap between germline ends came to 15 bases. The CDR3 has 12 amino acids. Germline CDR1 reads SGDLS; CDR2 reads YYNGEE. Isolated per sample were at least 6 million PBMCs. The sample consisted of blood. This rearrangement joins TRBV9 to TRBJ2-7; a possible D gene is TRBD1 (8 bases). The receptor was isolated from a woman in her sixties in good health. The CDR3 region has the DNA TGTGCCAGCAGAGGACAGGGAGGGACGCAGTACTTC. It specifies CASRGQGGTQYF.